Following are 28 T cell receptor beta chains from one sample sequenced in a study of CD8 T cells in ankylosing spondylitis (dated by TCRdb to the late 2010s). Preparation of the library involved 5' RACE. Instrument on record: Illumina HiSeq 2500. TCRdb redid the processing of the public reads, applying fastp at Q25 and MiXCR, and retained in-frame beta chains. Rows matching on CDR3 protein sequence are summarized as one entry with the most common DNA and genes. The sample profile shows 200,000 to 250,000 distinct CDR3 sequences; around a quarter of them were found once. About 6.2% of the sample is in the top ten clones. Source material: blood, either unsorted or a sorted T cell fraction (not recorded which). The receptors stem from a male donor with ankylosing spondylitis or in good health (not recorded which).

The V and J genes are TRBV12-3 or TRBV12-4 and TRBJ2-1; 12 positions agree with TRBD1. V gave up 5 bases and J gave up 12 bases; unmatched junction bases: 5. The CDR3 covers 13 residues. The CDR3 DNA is TGTGCCAGCAGTGCGGGACAGGGGGCTTCGCAGTTCTTC. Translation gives CASSAGQGASQFF.

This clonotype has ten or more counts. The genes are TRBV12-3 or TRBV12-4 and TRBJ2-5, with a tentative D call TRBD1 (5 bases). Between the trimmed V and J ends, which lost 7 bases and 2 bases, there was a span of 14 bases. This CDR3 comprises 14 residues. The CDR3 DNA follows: TGTGCCAGCACCCAGGGTGTCCAACAAGAGACCCAGTACTTC. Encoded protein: CASTQGVQQETQYF.

The CDR3 DNA sequence: TGCGCCAGCAGTGAGTCCTCCCTTTCGCACACTGAAGCTTTCTTT. Translated: CASSESSLSHTEAFF. V gene TRBV10-2 combines with J gene TRBJ1-1; D not resolved. CDR1 WSHSY and CDR2 SAAADI come from the germline V gene. Trimming pared 0 bases from V and 3 bases from J, leaving 11 bases between. This CDR3 is 15 amino acids long.

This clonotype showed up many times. The DNA for the CDR3 is TGTGCCAGCAGCCAATACTCGGCAGGGGGCGATCAGTACTTC. It translates to CASSQYSAGGDQYF. This chain links TRBV3-1 with TRBJ2-7, with 8 bases that match TRBD1. The germline V gene has CDR1 LGHDT and CDR2 YNNKEL (reference sequence). The J segment lost 10 bases and the V segment lost 2 bases, leaving 10 bases of the junction unmatched. The CDR3 is made up of 14 amino acids.

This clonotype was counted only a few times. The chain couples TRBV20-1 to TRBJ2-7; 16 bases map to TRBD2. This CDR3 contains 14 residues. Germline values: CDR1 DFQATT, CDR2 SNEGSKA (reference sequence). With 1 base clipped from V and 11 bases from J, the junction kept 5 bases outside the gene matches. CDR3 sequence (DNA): TGCAGTGCTAGAGCGGGACTAGCGGGAGGGCCTGAGTACTTC. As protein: CSARAGLAGGPEYF.

DNA of the CDR3: TGTGCCAGCAGCCAAGGGTGGACTAGCGGGGCGCAAGAGACCCAGTACTTC. The encoded protein is CASSQGWTSGAQETQYF. The rearrangement uses TRBV3-1 and TRBJ2-5; TRBD2 matches 12 bases. The length of the CDR3 is 17 residues. CDR1 is LGHDT and CDR2 is YNNKEL in the germline V gene (reference sequence). V dropped 1 base and J dropped 2; count of bases not matched to a gene: 5.

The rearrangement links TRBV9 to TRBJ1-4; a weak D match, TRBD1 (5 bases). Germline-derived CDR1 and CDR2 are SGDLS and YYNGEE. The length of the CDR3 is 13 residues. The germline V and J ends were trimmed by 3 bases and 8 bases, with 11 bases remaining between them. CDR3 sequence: CASSDRPGEKLFF. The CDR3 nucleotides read TGTGCCAGCAGCGACAGGCCGGGCGAAAAACTGTTTTTT.

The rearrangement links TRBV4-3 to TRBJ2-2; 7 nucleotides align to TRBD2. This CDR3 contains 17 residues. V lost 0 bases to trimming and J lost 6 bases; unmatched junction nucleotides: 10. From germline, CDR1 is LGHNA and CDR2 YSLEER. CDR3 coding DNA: TGCGCCAGCAGCCAAGACGGGGCGGGAGCGTTTGCCGGGGAGCTGTTTTTT. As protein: CASSQDGAGAFAGELFF.

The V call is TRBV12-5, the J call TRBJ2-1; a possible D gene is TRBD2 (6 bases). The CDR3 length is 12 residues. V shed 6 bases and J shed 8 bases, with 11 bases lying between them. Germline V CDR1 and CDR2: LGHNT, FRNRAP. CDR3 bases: TGTGCTAGTGGCCTAACTAGCCATGAGCAGTTCTTC. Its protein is CASGLTSHEQFF. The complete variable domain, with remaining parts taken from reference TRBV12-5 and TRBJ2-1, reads DARVTQTPRHKVTEMGQEVTMRCQPILGHNTVFWYRQTMMQGLELLAYFRNRAPLDDSGMPKDRFSAEMPDATLATLKIQPSEPRDSAVYFCASGLTSHEQFFGPGTRLTVL.

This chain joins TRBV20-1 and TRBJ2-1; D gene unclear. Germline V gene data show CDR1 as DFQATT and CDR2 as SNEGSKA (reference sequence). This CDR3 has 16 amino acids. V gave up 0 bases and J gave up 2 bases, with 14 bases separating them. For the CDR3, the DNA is TGCAGTGCTAGAGACCCACGGTCTAGTACCTACAATGAGCAGTTCTTC. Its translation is CSARDPRSSTYNEQFF.

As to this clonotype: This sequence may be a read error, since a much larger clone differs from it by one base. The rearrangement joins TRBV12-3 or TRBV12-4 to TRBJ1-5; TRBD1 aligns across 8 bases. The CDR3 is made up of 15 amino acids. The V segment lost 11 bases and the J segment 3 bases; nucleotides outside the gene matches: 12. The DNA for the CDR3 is TGTGCCTGCACCGAGGACAGGGCCTACAATCAGCCCCAGCATTTT. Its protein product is CACTEDRAYNQPQHF.

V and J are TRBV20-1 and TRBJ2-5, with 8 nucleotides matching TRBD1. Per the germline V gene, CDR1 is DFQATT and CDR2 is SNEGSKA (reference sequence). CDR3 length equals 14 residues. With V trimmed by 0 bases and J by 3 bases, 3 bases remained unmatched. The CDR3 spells CSARDRTGKETQYF. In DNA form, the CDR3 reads TGCAGTGCTAGAGACCGGACAGGGAAAGAGACCCAGTACTTC.

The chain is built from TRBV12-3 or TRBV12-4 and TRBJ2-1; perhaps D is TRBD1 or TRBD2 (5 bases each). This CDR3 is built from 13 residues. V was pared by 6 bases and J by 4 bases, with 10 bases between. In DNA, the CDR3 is TGTGCCAGCAGGTCGGGACGGTACAATGAGCAGTTCTTC. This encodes CASRSGRYNEQFF.

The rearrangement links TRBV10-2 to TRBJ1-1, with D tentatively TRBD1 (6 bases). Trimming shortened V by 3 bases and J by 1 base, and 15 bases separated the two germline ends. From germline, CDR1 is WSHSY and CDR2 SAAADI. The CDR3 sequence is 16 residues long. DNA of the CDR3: TGCGCCAGCAGTGATAAGGGGGGGGGGAAGAACACTGAAGCTTTCTTT. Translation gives CASSDKGGGKNTEAFF.

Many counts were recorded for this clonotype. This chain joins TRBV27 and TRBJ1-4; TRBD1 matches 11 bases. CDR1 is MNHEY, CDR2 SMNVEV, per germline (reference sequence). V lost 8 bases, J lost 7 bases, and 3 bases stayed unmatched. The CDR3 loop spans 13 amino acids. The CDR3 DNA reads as TGTGCCAGCGGGACAGGGGGGATTGAAAAACTGTTTTTT. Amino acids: CASGTGGIEKLFF. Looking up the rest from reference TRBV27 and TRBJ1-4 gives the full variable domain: EAQVTQNPRYLITVTGKKLTVTCSQNMNHEYMSWYRQDPGLGLRQIYYSMNVEVTDKGDVPEGYKVSRKEKRNFPLILESPSPNQTSLYFCASGTGGIEKLFFGSGTQLSVL.

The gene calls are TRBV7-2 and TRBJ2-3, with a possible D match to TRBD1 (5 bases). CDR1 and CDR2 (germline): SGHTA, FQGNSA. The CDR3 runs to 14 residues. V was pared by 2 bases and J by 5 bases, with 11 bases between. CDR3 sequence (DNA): TGTGCCAGCAGCTTATTCAGGGAAAAAGATACGCAGTATTTT. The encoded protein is CASSLFREKDTQYF.

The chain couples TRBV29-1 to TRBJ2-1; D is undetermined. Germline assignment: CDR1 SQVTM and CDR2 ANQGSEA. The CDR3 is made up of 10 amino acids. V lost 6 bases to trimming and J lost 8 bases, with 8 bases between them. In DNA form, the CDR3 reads TGCAGCGTGGTAGGCTATGAGCAGTTCTTC. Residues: CSVVGYEQFF.

The CDR3 sequence is CASSDWTGRDTEAFF. The CDR3 DNA is TGTGCCAGCAGCGACTGGACAGGGAGGGACACTGAAGCTTTCTTT. The rearrangement links TRBV5-5 to TRBJ1-1; 8 bases agree with TRBD1. From germline, CDR1 is SGHKS and CDR2 YYEKEE (reference sequence). With V trimmed by 4 bases and J by 3 bases, 8 bases remained unmatched. The CDR3 spans 15 residues.

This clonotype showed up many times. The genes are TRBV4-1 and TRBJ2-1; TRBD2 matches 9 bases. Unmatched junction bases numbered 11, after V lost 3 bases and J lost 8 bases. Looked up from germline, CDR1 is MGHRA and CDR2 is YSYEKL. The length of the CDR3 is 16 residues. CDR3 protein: CASSHLPTSGWDEQFF. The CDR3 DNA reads TGCGCCAGCAGCCACCTCCCGACTAGCGGTTGGGATGAGCAGTTCTTC.

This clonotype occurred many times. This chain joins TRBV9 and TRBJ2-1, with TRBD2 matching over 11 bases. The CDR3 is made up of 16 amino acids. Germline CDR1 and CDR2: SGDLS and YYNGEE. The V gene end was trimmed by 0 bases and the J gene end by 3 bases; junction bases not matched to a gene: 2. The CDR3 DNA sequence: TGTGCCAGCAGCGTAGACGGGACTAGCGGCTACAATGAGCAGTTCTTC. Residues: CASSVDGTSGYNEQFF.

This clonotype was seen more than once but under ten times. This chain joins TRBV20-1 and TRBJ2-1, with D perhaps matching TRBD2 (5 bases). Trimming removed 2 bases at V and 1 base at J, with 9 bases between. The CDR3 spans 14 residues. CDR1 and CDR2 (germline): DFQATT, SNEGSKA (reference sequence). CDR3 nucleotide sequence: TGCAGTGCTAGACGGAGCGGATCCTACAATGAGCAGTTCTTC. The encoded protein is CSARRSGSYNEQFF.

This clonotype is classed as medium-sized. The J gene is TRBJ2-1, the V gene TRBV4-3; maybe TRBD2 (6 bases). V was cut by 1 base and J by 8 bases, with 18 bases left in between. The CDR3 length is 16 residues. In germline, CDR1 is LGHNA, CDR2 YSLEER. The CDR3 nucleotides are TGCGCCAGCAGCCAAGGAGGGACTGGAAAGGGGCATGAGCAGTTCTTC. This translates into CASSQGGTGKGHEQFF.

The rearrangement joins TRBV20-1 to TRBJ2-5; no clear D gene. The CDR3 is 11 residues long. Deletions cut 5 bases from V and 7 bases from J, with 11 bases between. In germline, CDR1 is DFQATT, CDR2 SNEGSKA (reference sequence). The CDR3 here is CSAPLIGTQYF. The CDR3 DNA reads TGCAGTGCTCCCCTTATCGGGACCCAGTACTTC.

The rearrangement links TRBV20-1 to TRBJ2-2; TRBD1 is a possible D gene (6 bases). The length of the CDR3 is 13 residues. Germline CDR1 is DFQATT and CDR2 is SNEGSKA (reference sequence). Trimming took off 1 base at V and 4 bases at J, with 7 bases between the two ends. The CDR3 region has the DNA TGCAGTGCTAGAGGACAGGTCACCGGGGAGCTGTTTTTT. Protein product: CSARGQVTGELFF.

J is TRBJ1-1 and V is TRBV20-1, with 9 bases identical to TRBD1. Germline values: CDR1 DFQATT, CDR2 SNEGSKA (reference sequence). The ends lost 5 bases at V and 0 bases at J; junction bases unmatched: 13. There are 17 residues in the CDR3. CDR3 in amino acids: CSAPGDRAPIMNTEAFF. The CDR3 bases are TGCAGTGCTCCCGGGGACAGGGCCCCGATAATGAACACTGAAGCTTTCTTT.

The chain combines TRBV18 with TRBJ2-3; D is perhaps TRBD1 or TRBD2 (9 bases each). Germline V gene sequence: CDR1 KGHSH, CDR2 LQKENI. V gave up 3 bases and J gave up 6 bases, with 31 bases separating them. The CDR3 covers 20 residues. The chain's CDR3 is CASSPLFGTGMTSGGDTQYF. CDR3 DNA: TGTGCCAGCTCACCTTTGTTCGGGACAGGGATGACTAGCGGCGGGGATACGCAGTATTTT.

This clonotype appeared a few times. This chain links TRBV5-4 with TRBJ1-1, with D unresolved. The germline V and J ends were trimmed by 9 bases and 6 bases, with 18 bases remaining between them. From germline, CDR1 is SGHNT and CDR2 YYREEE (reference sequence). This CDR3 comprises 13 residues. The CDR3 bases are TGTGCCACCCAAGGTAGGCTCGACGCTGAAGCTTTCTTT. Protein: CATQGRLDAEAFF.

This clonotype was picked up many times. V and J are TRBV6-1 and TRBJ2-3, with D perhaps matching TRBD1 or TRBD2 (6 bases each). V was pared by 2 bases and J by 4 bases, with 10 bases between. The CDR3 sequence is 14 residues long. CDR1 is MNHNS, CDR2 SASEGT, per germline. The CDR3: CASSERRGSDTQYF. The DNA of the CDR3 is TGTGCCAGCAGTGAACGGAGGGGGTCAGATACGCAGTATTTT.